The next 19 T cell receptor beta chains were all read from a single sample in a study of blood T cells in healthy people across ages (dated by TCRdb to the mid-2010s). Library prep was done by 5' RACE. TCRdb records Illumina HiSeq 2500 as the sequencer. A second PCR of 7 to 11 cycles was run with a J-beta primer mix and a sample-barcoded 5' primer. In-frame beta chains were kept once TCRdb had trimmed the public reads at Q25 with fastp and called clones with MiXCR. Rows with a matching CDR3 protein are joined into one entry that keeps the most common DNA and genes. The sample records fewer than 2,000,000 distinct CDR3 sequences, about 35% of which are singletons. Clones ranked in the top ten supply roughly 12% of the sample. Sequencing was done on a sample of blood. The source is a woman aged 25-40 years in good health.

This clonotype has ten or more counts. The chain recombines TRBV4-1 with TRBJ2-7; D is ambiguous. With 1 base removed from V and 0 bases from J, the gap between germline ends came to 13 bases. CDR1 and CDR2 from the germline V gene are MGHRA and YSYEKL. The CDR3 totals 16 residues. The CDR3 spells CASSQGPSISSYEQYF. The CDR3 DNA follows: TGCGCCAGCAGCCAAGGCCCTTCCATTAGCTCCTACGAGCAGTACTTC.

The chain is built from TRBV5-1 and TRBJ2-5, with TRBD2 identical over 14 bases. CDR1 is SGHRS and CDR2 is YFSETQ in the germline V gene. CDR3 size: 16 residues. J gave up 5 bases and V 3 bases, and 6 bases lay outside the gene matches. The CDR3 spells CASSSGTSGSWETQYF. CDR3 sequence (DNA): TGCGCCAGCAGCTCAGGGACTAGCGGGAGTTGGGAGACCCAGTACTTC.

This clonotype was counted ten times or more. CDR3 coding DNA: TGTGCCAGCAGCCAAGACGCACAGAACTATGGCTACACCTTC. It specifies CASSQDAQNYGYTF. The J gene is TRBJ1-2, the V gene TRBV4-2; no firm D call. The V gene's germline CDR1 is LGHNA and CDR2 YNFKEQ. This CDR3 has 14 amino acids. Trimming stripped 0 bases from V and 2 bases from J, with 7 bases between.

For the CDR3, the DNA is TGTGCCAGCAGCCGAGATCAGACTAGCGGGAGAACCTACGAGCAGTACTTC. This sequence encodes CASSRDQTSGRTYEQYF. The chain has TRBV3-1 and TRBJ2-7; 12 bases fit TRBD2. Germline V gives CDR1 LGHDT, CDR2 YNNKEL (reference sequence). Trimming at V came to 4 bases and at J to 2 bases, leaving 9 bases not matched to a gene. The CDR3 is 17 residues long.

This clonotype was found once. The DNA for the CDR3 is TGTGCCAGCAGTCGACTAGCTTTGAAGACCCAGTACTTC. Translation: CASSRLALKTQYF. The rearrangement joins TRBV11-2 to TRBJ2-5; 7 nucleotides match TRBD2. Germline V gene lookup returns CDR1 SGHAT and CDR2 FQNNGV. The CDR3 totals 13 residues. V shed 6 bases, J shed 6 bases, and the junction held 7 bases outside the gene matches.

This chain links TRBV20-1 with TRBJ2-1; 8 bases line up with TRBD2. The CDR3 runs to 14 residues. Per the germline V gene, CDR1 is DFQATT and CDR2 is SNEGSKA (reference sequence). The CDR3 here is CSLRAGGSYNEQFF. The CDR3 DNA follows: TGCAGCCTACGGGCGGGAGGCTCCTACAATGAGCAGTTCTTC.

This clonotype came up once. The chain is built from TRBV11-2 and TRBJ2-1, with 14 nucleotides matching TRBD2. CDR3 size: 18 residues. The V segment lost 0 bases and the J segment 3 bases; nucleotides outside the gene matches: 4. Germline V CDR1 and CDR2: SGHAT, FQNNGV. The DNA of the CDR3 is TGTGCCAGCAGCTTAGACCAGGGACTAGCGGGAGACTACAATGAGCAGTTCTTC. Amino acid sequence: CASSLDQGLAGDYNEQFF.

This sequence joins TRBV20-1 and TRBJ2-1, with 10 bases lining up with TRBD1. Germline V gene sequence: CDR1 DFQATT, CDR2 SNEGSKA (reference sequence). The CDR3 has 16 amino acids. The junction had 10 bases not matched to a gene; V was cut back by 0 bases and J by 8 bases. This CDR3 reads CSARDLGDRGWDEQFF. The DNA of the CDR3 is TGCAGTGCTAGAGATTTAGGGGACAGGGGTTGGGATGAGCAGTTCTTC.

This rearrangement joins TRBV24-1 to TRBJ2-5, with unresolved D. V dropped 2 bases and J dropped 5 bases, with 11 bases sitting between them. Per the germline V gene, CDR1 is KGHDR and CDR2 is SFDVKD. The CDR3 is 14 residues long. CDR3 sequence (DNA): TGTGCCACCAGTGATTCTGTGACTGGGGAGACCCAGTACTTC. This sequence encodes CATSDSVTGETQYF.

CDR3: CSGLAGQETQYF. The CDR3, as DNA: TGCAGTGGGTTAGCGGGACAAGAGACCCAGTACTTC. This sequence joins TRBV20-1 and TRBJ2-7; TRBD2 aligns across 8 bases. Gene TRBJ2-5 matches the end of the DNA better, so the J call may be wrong. CDR3 length equals 12 residues. Germline assignment: CDR1 DFQATT and CDR2 SNEGSKA (reference sequence).

This clonotype was counted between two and nine times. The chain uses TRBV28 and TRBJ2-5; unclear D gene. The last part of the DNA fits TRBJ2-7 better; the J call may be wrong. Per germline, CDR1 MDHEN and CDR2 SYDVKM. The CDR3 is made up of 13 amino acids. Here the CDR3 DNA reads TGTGCCAGCTATGACACAAACTTCTACGAGCAGTACTTC. Protein product: CASYDTNFYEQYF.

The chain has TRBV28 and TRBJ2-1, with unresolved D. The CDR3 sequence is 15 residues long. Germline CDR1 reads MDHEN; CDR2 reads SYDVKM. V lost 6 bases to trimming and J lost 10 bases, with 22 bases between them. The CDR3 region has the DNA TGTGCCAGCAGGACCAGGTTAGCAGGAGTCTACGAGCAGTTCTTC. Its protein is CASRTRLAGVYEQFF.

This CDR3 is CASSLASATSTDTQYF. Here the CDR3 DNA reads TGCGCCAGCAGCTTGGCCAGCGCCACTAGCACAGATACGCAGTATTTT. This chain uses TRBV5-1 with TRBJ2-3; D unresolved. V lost 0 bases to trimming and J lost 0 bases, with 11 bases between them. This CDR3 contains 16 residues. Germline V gene lookup returns CDR1 SGHRS and CDR2 YFSETQ.

This clonotype appeared a few times. The chain combines TRBV9 with TRBJ2-5, with 8 bases that match TRBD1. CDR3 length: 14 amino acids. Trimming removed 4 bases from V and 3 bases from J; junction bases left unmatched: 5. The germline CDR1 and CDR2 sequences are SGDLS and YYNGEE. The CDR3 DNA reads as TGTGCCAGCAGCCCACAGGACAGGGAAGAGACCCAGTACTTC. Protein product: CASSPQDREETQYF.

The V gene is TRBV27, the J gene TRBJ2-3; D remains unclear. V was clipped by 6 bases and J by 1 base, with 11 bases between them. The CDR3 runs to 14 residues. Germline loops: CDR1 MNHEY, CDR2 SMNVEV (reference sequence). The CDR3 spells CASSLQVGTDTQYF. The CDR3 DNA reads TGTGCCAGCAGCCTCCAGGTGGGCACAGATACGCAGTATTTT.

In its sample, this clonotype was seen a few times. V and J are TRBV13 and TRBJ2-7; 14 nucleotides match TRBD2. The V segment lost 5 bases and the J segment 5 bases; nucleotides outside the gene matches: 8. Germline V gene lookup returns CDR1 PRHDT and CDR2 FYEKMQ (reference sequence). This CDR3 comprises 16 residues. CDR3 residues: CASSPGTSGGGDEQYF. Here the CDR3 DNA reads TGTGCCAGCAGCCCAGGGACTAGCGGGGGCGGGGACGAGCAGTACTTC.

There are many counts of this clonotype. The chain uses TRBV25-1 and TRBJ2-2; D not certain. Germline CDR1 is MGHDK and CDR2 is SYGVNS. The V end lost 4 bases, the J end lost 7 bases, and 4 bases lay between the germline ends. There are 11 residues in the CDR3. As DNA, the CDR3 is TGTGCCAGCAGTGGCTACGGGGAGCTGTTTTTT. Translation: CASSGYGELFF.

This clonotype was detected only a few times. The chain uses TRBV28 and TRBJ2-5; D is ambiguous. Germline V gene data show CDR1 as MDHEN and CDR2 as SYDVKM. The length of the CDR3 is 11 residues. Trimming shortened V by 6 bases and J by 5 bases, and 7 bases separated the two germline ends. Written as DNA, the CDR3 is TGTGCCAGCAGAGCCGCGGAGACCCAGTACTTC. This sequence encodes CASRAAETQYF.

This clonotype was observed once. The V call is TRBV7-6, the J call TRBJ1-5, with 7 positions matching TRBD1. The CDR3 loop spans 17 amino acids. J gave up 2 bases and V 5 bases, and 12 bases lay outside the gene matches. Germline CDR1 is SGHVS and CDR2 is FNYEAQ. This CDR3 is CASSAGTARVGNQPQHF. The CDR3 bases are TGTGCCAGCAGCGCAGGGACAGCCAGAGTGGGCAATCAGCCCCAGCATTTT.